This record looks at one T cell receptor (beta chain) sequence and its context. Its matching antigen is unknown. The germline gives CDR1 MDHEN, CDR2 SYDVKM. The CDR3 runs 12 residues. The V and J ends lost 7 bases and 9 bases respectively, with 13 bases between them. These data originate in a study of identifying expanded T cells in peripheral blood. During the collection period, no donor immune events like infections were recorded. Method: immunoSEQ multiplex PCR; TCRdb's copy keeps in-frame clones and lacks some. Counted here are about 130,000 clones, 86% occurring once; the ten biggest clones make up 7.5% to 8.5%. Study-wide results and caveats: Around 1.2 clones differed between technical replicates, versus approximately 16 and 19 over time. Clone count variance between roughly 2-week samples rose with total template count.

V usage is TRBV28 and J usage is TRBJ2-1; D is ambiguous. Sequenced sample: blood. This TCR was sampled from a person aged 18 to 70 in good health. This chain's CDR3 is CASIAGKSEQFF. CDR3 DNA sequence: TGTGCCAGCATTGCCGGCAAAAGTGAGCAGTTCTTC.